Listed here are 26 T cell receptor beta chains from one sample, sequenced in a study of regulatory T cells in long-lasting Graves disease. Arm-PCR of CDR3 regions with iRepertoire HTBI primers generated TCR beta libraries. MiXCR, run by TCRdb on the multiplex PCR reads, gives a single entry per CDR3 protein. The repertoire holds more than 350,000 distinct CDR3 sequences, with roughly 21% as singletons. As to time point: persistent/refractory GD, antithyroid drugs over 5 years with positive TRAb. PBMC-extracted RNA yielded the TCR library. This sample comprised peripheral blood mononuclear cells (PBMCs), obtained when the disease was refractory, from a patient treated with antithyroid drugs. The receptor source for this set is a female donor with Graves disease.

This clonotype was observed a few times. V and J are TRBV10-3 and TRBJ2-2; 7 nucleotides match TRBD1. Per germline, CDR1 ENHRY and CDR2 SYGVKD. V lost 0 bases, J lost 6 bases, and 10 bases stayed unmatched. The CDR3 runs to 17 residues. CDR3 region: CAISESIDEGAAGELFF. The CDR3 bases are TGTGCCATCAGTGAGTCCATAGACGAGGGGGCGGCCGGGGAGCTGTTTTTT.

This clonotype was picked up many times. The chain is built from TRBV27 and TRBJ2-5; 13 nucleotides align to TRBD2. In germline, CDR1 is MNHEY, CDR2 SMNVEV (reference sequence). Losses at the gene ends were 4 bases for V and 1 base for J; bases not matched to a gene: 3. CDR3 length: 16 amino acids. The DNA of the CDR3 is TGTGCCAGCAGTTCGAGACTAGCGGGAGGCCAAGAGACCCAGTACTTC. Its translation is CASSSRLAGGQETQYF.

At least ten counts were recorded for this clonotype. The chain has TRBV7-9 and TRBJ1-2, with D perhaps matching TRBD1 (5 bases). With 4 bases removed from V and 4 bases from J, the gap between germline ends came to 13 bases. Looked up from germline, CDR1 is SEHNR and CDR2 is FQNEAQ (reference sequence). The CDR3 consists of 14 residues. Written as DNA, the CDR3 is TGTGCCAGCAGCTCCCAGGACATAACCTATGGCTACACCTTC. This sequence encodes CASSSQDITYGYTF.

This clonotype came up many times. The chain links TRBV27 to TRBJ1-5; tentative D call: TRBD1 (6 bases). The V end lost 6 bases, the J end lost 6 bases, and 18 bases lay between the germline ends. Germline V CDR1 and CDR2: MNHEY, SMNVEV (reference sequence). The CDR3 spans 15 residues. DNA for the CDR3: TGTGCCAGCAGCTTACGGGGGGGCGAATTTCAGCCCCAGCATTTT. This sequence encodes CASSLRGGEFQPQHF.

This clonotype was counted between two and nine times. The rearrangement uses TRBV20-1 and TRBJ2-2; TRBD2 matches 8 bases. Germline V gene lookup returns CDR1 DFQATT and CDR2 SNEGSKA (reference sequence). The junction had 5 bases not matched to a gene; V was cut back by 1 base and J by 1 base. The CDR3 is made up of 16 amino acids. The CDR3 loop reads CSARVGLAGNTGELFF. For the CDR3, the DNA is TGCAGTGCTAGAGTAGGTCTAGCGGGGAACACCGGGGAGCTGTTTTTT.

This clonotype was picked up a small number of times. J is TRBJ2-2 and V is TRBV3-1, with TRBD2 matching 11 bases. V shed 1 base, J shed 0 bases, and the junction held 4 bases outside the gene matches. Germline lookup yields CDR1 LGHDT and CDR2 YNNKEL (reference sequence). The CDR3 runs to 18 residues. CDR3 DNA sequence: TGTGCCAGCAGCCAAGTCGGGACTAGCGGTACGAACACCGGGGAGCTGTTTTTT. Protein product: CASSQVGTSGTNTGELFF.

This clonotype was seen at least ten times. The chain links TRBV28 to TRBJ1-1; 9 nucleotides line up with TRBD1. Looked up from germline, CDR1 is MDHEN and CDR2 is SYDVKM. This CDR3 spans 15 amino acids. Trimming at V came to 7 bases and at J to 5 bases, leaving 11 bases not matched to a gene. The CDR3 is CASTLRRTGATEAFF. DNA for the CDR3: TGTGCCAGCACCCTTCGCCGGACAGGGGCTACTGAAGCTTTCTTT.

The CDR3 spells CASSFLDRGRGETQYF. The CDR3 coding sequence is TGTGCCAGCAGCTTCTTGGACAGGGGGCGAGGAGAGACCCAGTACTTC. V and J are TRBV7-3 and TRBJ2-5, with 11 bases identical to TRBD1. With V trimmed by 3 bases and J by 4 bases, 7 bases remained unmatched. The length of the CDR3 is 16 residues. Germline V gene sequence: CDR1 SGHTA, CDR2 FQGTGA.

In its sample, this clonotype was seen a few times. J is TRBJ2-7 and V is TRBV29-1; 7 bases map to TRBD1. The CDR3 is made up of 13 amino acids. From germline, CDR1 is SQVTM and CDR2 ANQGSEA. Losses at the gene ends were 7 bases for V and 1 base for J; bases not matched to a gene: 7. As DNA, the CDR3 is TGCAGCGCTAGGACAGGACAGTCCTACGAGCAGTACTTC. This gives the protein CSARTGQSYEQYF.

The rearrangement joins TRBV5-1 to TRBJ1-5, with D unclear. The CDR3 is made up of 16 amino acids. V lost 7 bases and J lost 8, with 25 bases in between. Germline-derived CDR1 and CDR2 are SGHRS and YFSETQ. The DNA of the CDR3 is TGCGCCAGCTGGACCGGTGTAATCGGGCGATCCGAGCCCCAGCATTTT. This translates into CASWTGVIGRSEPQHF. Together with reference TRBV5-1 and TRBJ1-5, the CDR3 gives the full variable domain: KAGVTQTPRYLIKTRGQQVTLSCSPISGHRSVSWYQQTPGQGLQFLFEYFSETQRNKGNFPGRFSGRQFSNSRSEMNVSTLELGDSALYLCASWTGVIGRSEPQHFGDGTRLSIL.

This clonotype was counted many times. V gene TRBV28 combines with J gene TRBJ2-5; perhaps TRBD2 as D (6 bases). V dropped 5 bases and J dropped 4 bases, with 14 bases sitting between them. In germline, CDR1 is MDHEN, CDR2 SYDVKM. The CDR3 loop spans 14 amino acids. CDR3 nucleotide sequence: TGTGCCAGCAGTACCGAGACTAGTCGAGAGACCCAGTACTTC. It is translated as CASSTETSRETQYF.

This clonotype was picked up many times. The genes are TRBV28 and TRBJ1-5; no reliable D call. Germline CDR1 is MDHEN and CDR2 is SYDVKM. The CDR3 has 15 amino acids. Trimming cost V 2 bases and J 3 bases, with 11 bases left between them. The CDR3 here is CASSLRRPVNQPQHF. DNA of the CDR3: TGTGCCAGCAGTTTAAGGCGGCCGGTCAATCAGCCCCAGCATTTT.

The CDR3 bases are TGTGCCAGCAGTTGCAGGTGGGGCACTGAAGCTTTCTTT. Protein: CASSCRWGTEAFF. The genes are TRBV6-9 and TRBJ1-1; D remains ambiguous. Germline V gives CDR1 MNHGY, CDR2 SVAAGI. V was clipped by 4 bases and J by 4 bases, with 10 bases between them. The CDR3 covers 13 residues.

The V call is TRBV5-1, the J call TRBJ1-4; no clear D gene. CDR3 size: 12 residues. CDR1 SGHRS and CDR2 YFSETQ come from the germline V gene. Trimming removed 1 base from V and 4 bases from J, with 2 bases in between. The CDR3: CASSLNNEKLFF. As DNA, the CDR3 is TGCGCCAGCAGCTTGAATAATGAAAAACTGTTTTTT.

This clonotype has just a few counts. V and J are TRBV28 and TRBJ2-7, with D unresolved. CDR3 size: 10 residues. The V end lost 8 bases, the J end lost 3 bases, and 5 bases lay between the germline ends. The germline CDR1 and CDR2 sequences are MDHEN and SYDVKM. In DNA form, the CDR3 reads TGTGCCAGCGGCTACTACGAGCAGTACTTC. As protein: CASGYYEQYF.

The sample holds many counts of this clonotype. The chain couples TRBV13 to TRBJ1-2; D is ambiguous. In germline, CDR1 is PRHDT, CDR2 FYEKMQ (reference sequence). The CDR3 contains 14 residues. V was pared by 5 bases and J by 0 bases, with 10 bases between. The CDR3 DNA follows: TGTGCCAGCAGCCGACGGACCGCTAACTATGGCTACACCTTC. It is translated as CASSRRTANYGYTF.

V and J are TRBV10-1 and TRBJ2-7; D is unclear. With 2 bases removed from V and 0 bases from J, the gap between germline ends came to 11 bases. CDR1 is WNHNN and CDR2 is SYGVQD in the germline V gene (reference sequence). This CDR3 is 15 amino acids long. CDR3 coding DNA: TGCGCCAGCAGTGAGAATTGGGGTAGCTCCTACGAGCAGTACTTC. Residues: CASSENWGSSYEQYF.

This sequence joins TRBV7-2 and TRBJ2-7, with 7 bases lining up with TRBD2. The CDR3 has 15 residues. V shed 4 bases, J shed 5 bases, and the junction held 11 bases outside the gene matches. CDR1 and CDR2 (germline): SGHTA, FQGNSA. The CDR3: CASSSLWGGGDEQYF. DNA of the CDR3: TGTGCCAGCAGCTCTCTCTGGGGGGGGGGTGACGAGCAGTACTTC.

This clonotype has only a few counts. The chain recombines TRBV5-1 with TRBJ1-5; maybe TRBD1 (6 bases). The CDR3 has 16 amino acids. Trimming cost V 4 bases and J 4 bases, with 18 bases left between them. Germline V gene sequence: CDR1 SGHRS, CDR2 YFSETQ. This CDR3 reads CASSLTGHDSNQPQHF. CDR3 nucleotide sequence: TGCGCCAGCAGCCTAACGGGACATGACTCTAATCAGCCCCAGCATTTT.

This chain uses TRBV27 with TRBJ2-7; 7 nucleotides agree with TRBD1. Looked up from germline, CDR1 is MNHEY and CDR2 is SMNVEV (reference sequence). The CDR3 is 14 residues long. V dropped 2 bases and J dropped 7; count of bases not matched to a gene: 8. The CDR3 DNA sequence: TGTGCCAGCAGTTTAATAGACAGGGAAGGAGAGCAGTACTTC. Translating gives CASSLIDREGEQYF.

This clonotype was found many times. The CDR3 nucleotides are TGCAGTGCTAGTAAAGCAGGAGAGCAGTACTTC. It translates to CSASKAGEQYF. The rearrangement links TRBV20-1 to TRBJ2-7; D unresolved. V was shortened by 3 bases and J by 7 bases, with 10 bases between the two germline ends. CDR1 and CDR2 from the germline V gene are DFQATT and SNEGSKA (reference sequence). The CDR3 is 11 residues long.

Only a few counts were recorded for this clonotype. This chain connects TRBV14 to TRBJ1-5; D gene ambiguous. Germline V CDR1 and CDR2: SGHDN, FVKESK. Trimming took 1 base from V and 0 from J, leaving 13 bases between them. The CDR3 sequence is 17 residues long. CDR3 sequence reads: CASSQAHATYSNQPQHF. In nucleotides, the CDR3 is TGTGCCAGCAGCCAAGCCCACGCAACCTATAGCAATCAGCCCCAGCATTTT. Drawing the rest from reference TRBV14 and TRBJ1-5, the complete variable domain is EAGVTQFPSHSVIEKGQTVTLRCDPISGHDNLYWYRRVMGKEIKFLLHFVKESKQDESGMPNNRFLAERTGGTYSTLKVQPAELEDSGVYFCASSQAHATYSNQPQHFGDGTRLSIL.

This clonotype was counted many times. V gene TRBV18 combines with J gene TRBJ2-7; D is unclear. CDR1 is KGHSH, CDR2 LQKENI, per germline. The CDR3 loop spans 13 amino acids. V was shortened by 1 base and J by 5 bases, with 9 bases between the two germline ends. CDR3 sequence reads: CASSPLRGNEQYF. Here the CDR3 DNA reads TGTGCCAGCTCACCACTCCGAGGTAACGAGCAGTACTTC.

As to this clonotype: This clone may be a read error of a much larger clone one base away. This chain joins TRBV7-2 and TRBJ2-7; TRBD1 is a possible D gene (5 bases). The ends were cut back, 5 bases at V and 5 bases at J, with 19 bases in the middle. Per the germline V gene, CDR1 is SGHTA and CDR2 is FQGNSA. This CDR3 is built from 15 residues. CDR3 DNA sequence: TGTGCCAGCAGCCTGACGGTTGGCAGGGTCCACGAGCAGTACTTC. It specifies CASSLTVGRVHEQYF.

This rearrangement joins TRBV5-1 to TRBJ2-3; D unclear. The germline V and J ends were trimmed by 0 bases and 2 bases, with 7 bases remaining between them. CDR1 is SGHRS, CDR2 YFSETQ, per germline. This CDR3 is built from 14 residues. Here the CDR3 reads CASSLADPTDTQYF. As DNA, the CDR3 is TGCGCCAGCAGCTTGGCGGACCCCACAGATACGCAGTATTTT.

This rearrangement joins TRBV29-1 to TRBJ2-1; possible D gene TRBD1, 6 bases. CDR3 length: 16 amino acids. CDR1 is SQVTM, CDR2 ANQGSEA, per germline. The V and J ends lost 0 bases and 2 bases respectively, with 14 bases between them. CDR3: CSVEDLKGEPYNEQFF. DNA for the CDR3: TGCAGCGTTGAAGATCTTAAGGGGGAGCCCTACAATGAGCAGTTCTTC.